The 27 T cell receptor beta chains in this list originate from one sample, sequenced in a study of blood T cell repertoires in COVID-19. The repertoire was sequenced with immunoSEQ multiplex PCR; TCRdb's copy has only in-frame clones and lacks some. The sample includes 95,000 to 150,000 clones, roughly 75% seen only once; the top ten take about a sixth. Material: peripheral blood. Receptors were obtained from a man aged 55 to 69 with active or convalescent COVID-19.

J is TRBJ2-5 and V is TRBV20-1; no reliable D call. This CDR3 contains 11 residues. The V gene lost 0 bases and the J gene lost 9 bases, with 8 bases spanning the gap. CDR1 is DFQATT and CDR2 is SNEGSKA in the germline V gene (reference sequence). CDR3 nucleotides: TGCAGTGCTAGAGATCAGTTCGCCCAGTACTTC. Translation: CSARDQFAQYF.

This chain joins TRBV11-2 and TRBJ1-5; the D is unclear. Trimming took off 1 base at V and 2 bases at J, with 9 bases between the two ends. In germline, CDR1 is SGHAT, CDR2 FQNNGV. This CDR3 spans 15 amino acids. CDR3: CASSLGARGNQPQHF. The CDR3 DNA sequence: TGTGCCAGCAGCTTAGGCGCCCGGGGCAATCAGCCCCAGCATTTT.

The rearrangement uses TRBV6-5 and TRBJ2-7; D is possibly TRBD2 (5 bases). Germline V gene data show CDR1 as MNHEY and CDR2 as SVGAGI. The CDR3 length is 13 residues. Trimming removed 0 bases at V and 6 bases at J, with 9 bases between. The CDR3 protein is CASSYSMGAEQYF. Written as DNA, the CDR3 is TGTGCCAGCAGTTACTCGATGGGAGCCGAGCAGTACTTC.

The V and J genes are TRBV9 and TRBJ1-4, with TRBD1 matching over 7 bases. The V segment lost 3 bases and the J segment 6 bases; nucleotides outside the gene matches: 5. CDR1 is SGDLS and CDR2 is YYNGEE in the germline V gene. The CDR3 length is 14 residues. The CDR3 is CASSGRDSYEKLFF. CDR3 DNA: TGTGCCAGCAGCGGCCGGGACAGTTATGAAAAACTGTTTTTT. Full variable domain (missing parts from reference TRBV9 and TRBJ1-4): DSGVTQTPKHLITATGQRVTLRCSPRSGDLSVYWYQQSLDQGLQFLIQYYNGEERAKGNILERFSAQQFPDLHSELNLSSLELGDSALYFCASSGRDSYEKLFFGSGTQLSVL.

This clone was counted a few times. This chain uses TRBV7-3 with TRBJ1-1; D gene ambiguous. CDR1 is SGHTA and CDR2 is FQGTGA in the germline V gene. Trimming removed 1 base at V and 1 base at J, with 7 bases between. CDR3 size: 14 residues. CDR3 coding DNA: TGTGCCAGCAGCTTAATGGGAGAGAACACTGAAGCTTTCTTT. It encodes CASSLMGENTEAFF.

This chain joins TRBV6-5 and TRBJ2-5; a possible D gene is TRBD1 (7 bases). The CDR3 spans 15 residues. Per germline, CDR1 MNHEY and CDR2 SVGAGI. Trimming shortened V by 3 bases and J by 3 bases, and 14 bases separated the two germline ends. The CDR3 nucleotides read TGTGCCAGCAGTTATGCGGGGACAGCGAAAGAGACCCAGTACTTC. Translation: CASSYAGTAKETQYF.

This chain joins TRBV30 and TRBJ2-7; the match to TRBD1 covers 8 bases. The CDR3 is made up of 14 amino acids. The germline V gene encodes CDR1 GTSNPN and CDR2 SVGIG (reference sequence). The V segment lost 2 bases and the J segment 2 bases; nucleotides outside the gene matches: 5. Written as DNA, the CDR3 is TGTGCCTGGAGTCCGCGGACAGGGACCTACGAGCAGTACTTC. This sequence encodes CAWSPRTGTYEQYF.

Notes on this clone: Other DNA sequences in the same sample also yield this CDR3. The chain combines TRBV28 with TRBJ1-3, with 8 bases that match TRBD1. The CDR3 contains 16 residues. Germline loops: CDR1 MDHEN, CDR2 SYDVKM. Germline trimming cut 5 bases from V and 3 bases from J; bases unmatched to any gene: 9. CDR3 nucleotide sequence: TGTGCCAGCAGTCACCTGACAGGGGCAGGTGGAAACACCATATATTTT. Its protein is CASSHLTGAGGNTIYF. The complete variable domain, with remaining parts taken from reference TRBV28 and TRBJ1-3, reads DVKVTQSSRYLVKRTGEKVFLECVQDMDHENMFWYRQDPGLGLRLIYFSYDVKMKEKGDIPEGYSVSREKKERFSLILESASTNQTSMYLCASSHLTGAGGNTIYFGEGSWLTVV.

With regard to this clone: The junction departs from germline at one end; a sequencing error may be responsible. The V call is TRBV11-3, the J call TRBJ2-3, with 10 bases that match TRBD1. The germline CDR1 and CDR2 sequences are SGHNT and YENEEA. This CDR3 contains 15 residues. CDR3 nucleotides: TGTGCCAGCAGCCTAGACAGGGGGCGAATTGATACGCAGTATTTT. It specifies CASSLDRGRIDTQYF.

This chain joins TRBV6-2 or TRBV6-3 and TRBJ1-6, with TRBD1 as a possible D gene (5 bases). This CDR3 has 15 amino acids. The germline V and J ends were trimmed by 5 bases and 5 bases, with 13 bases remaining between them. Germline V gene data show CDR1 as MNHEY and CDR2 as SVGEGT. CDR3 in amino acids: CASSATGWNNSPLHF. The CDR3 DNA reads TGTGCCAGCAGTGCCACAGGTTGGAATAATTCACCCCTCCACTTT.

Comments on this clone: Different DNA sequences within this sample yield the same CDR3. The J gene is TRBJ2-3, the V gene TRBV5-4; TRBD1 is a possible D gene (5 bases). Trimming stripped 0 bases from V and 6 bases from J, with 5 bases between. CDR1 and CDR2 (germline): SGHNT, YYREEE (reference sequence). CDR3 length: 12 amino acids. This chain's CDR3 is CASSLDRDTQYF. In DNA, the CDR3 is TGTGCCAGCAGCTTGGACAGGGATACGCAGTATTTT.

This clone was counted a single time. The chain uses TRBV10-3 and TRBJ2-3; 7 bases match TRBD1. V trimming: 6 bases; J trimming: 0 bases; junction bases outside the gene matches: 6. The CDR3 runs to 15 residues. Germline assignment: CDR1 ENHRY and CDR2 SYGVKD. The CDR3 DNA follows: TGTGCCATCAGGGTCAGGGGGTCTAGCACAGATACGCAGTATTTT. Translating gives CAIRVRGSSTDTQYF.

V usage is TRBV7-9 and J usage is TRBJ2-5; weak D call: TRBD1 (5 bases). V was shortened by 3 bases and J by 1 base, with 9 bases between the two germline ends. The germline gives CDR1 SEHNR, CDR2 FQNEAQ (reference sequence). The CDR3 length is 14 residues. As DNA, the CDR3 is TGTGCCAGCAGCTTCGACAGTCTCCAAGAGACCCAGTACTTC. Protein sequence: CASSFDSLQETQYF.

This clone was seen only once. The chain uses TRBV12-1 and TRBJ2-7; the table assigns TRBD1, which was not confirmed against the DNA. TRBV12-1 is annotated as a pseudogene. This CDR3 spans 15 amino acids. CDR3 sequence: CASSSHRGLSYEQYF. The CDR3 bases are TGTGCCAGCAGCTCCCACAGGGGGCTATCCTACGAGCAGTACTTC.

The rearrangement links TRBV9 to TRBJ2-2, with D tentatively TRBD2 (5 bases). Germline values: CDR1 SGDLS, CDR2 YYNGEE. V was clipped by 2 bases and J by 4 bases, with 12 bases between them. This CDR3 contains 15 residues. As DNA, the CDR3 is TGTGCCAGCAGCGTCTCTAGCCGGGGCACCGGGGAGCTGTTTTTT. This translates into CASSVSSRGTGELFF.

The chain has TRBV5-1 and TRBJ2-1; the match to TRBD2 covers 13 bases. Germline CDR1 and CDR2: SGHRS and YFSETQ. This CDR3 comprises 16 residues. The J segment lost 10 bases and the V segment lost 2 bases, leaving 9 bases of the junction unmatched. The CDR3 here is CASSFGTSGKSVEQFF. The CDR3 nucleotides read TGCGCCAGCAGCTTCGGGACTAGCGGGAAATCGGTCGAGCAGTTCTTC.

The V call is TRBV7-6, the J call TRBJ2-1; a weak D match, TRBD2 (5 bases). The CDR3 is 15 amino acids. Deletions cut 5 bases from V and 2 bases from J, with 13 bases between. Germline CDR1 reads SGHVS; CDR2 reads FNYEAQ. The CDR3 loop reads CASSPLEYPYNEQFF. In DNA, the CDR3 is TGTGCCAGCAGCCCACTAGAATACCCCTACAATGAGCAGTTCTTC.

The chain links TRBV7-3 to TRBJ2-3, with TRBD1 identical over 7 bases. V lost 3 bases, J lost 2 bases, and 5 bases stayed unmatched. Germline lookup yields CDR1 SGHTA and CDR2 FQGTGA. The CDR3 is 15 residues long. The CDR3 coding sequence is TGTGCCAGCAGCTTGGGGCAGGGGGTCACAGATACGCAGTATTTT. Amino acids: CASSLGQGVTDTQYF. The variable domain in full, completed from reference TRBV7-3 and TRBJ2-3, reads GAGVSQTPSNKVTEKGKYVELRCDPISGHTALYWYRQSLGQGPEFLIYFQGTGAADDSGLPNDRFFAVRPEGSVSTLKIQRTERGDSAVYLCASSLGQGVTDTQYFGPGTRLTVL.

This clone was seen a handful of times. V gene TRBV5-1 combines with J gene TRBJ2-2; a possible D gene is TRBD2 (5 bases). The CDR3 loop spans 14 amino acids. Germline CDR1 and CDR2: SGHRS and YFSETQ. Trimming pared 2 bases from V and 0 bases from J, leaving 5 bases between. CDR3 region: CASSLLANTGELFF. The CDR3 region has the DNA TGCGCCAGCAGCTTACTAGCGAACACCGGGGAGCTGTTTTTT.

The rearrangement links TRBV11-2 to TRBJ1-1; no clear D. V dropped 5 bases and J dropped 4 bases, with 14 bases sitting between them. CDR1 SGHAT and CDR2 FQNNGV come from the germline V gene. This CDR3 is 14 amino acids long. CDR3 nucleotides: TGTGCCAGCAGCACCGGCCCAAGGAGCACTGAAGCTTTCTTT. This sequence encodes CASSTGPRSTEAFF.

V usage is TRBV28 and J usage is TRBJ2-7; D is unresolved. Trimming shortened V by 5 bases and J by 5 bases, and 7 bases separated the two germline ends. Per germline, CDR1 MDHEN and CDR2 SYDVKM. CDR3 length equals 11 residues. DNA of the CDR3: TGTGCCAGCAGTCGTAGAGACGAGCAGTACTTC. This gives the protein CASSRRDEQYF.

The rearrangement uses TRBV25-1 and TRBJ2-2; 10 nucleotides line up with TRBD1. The CDR3 is 18 amino acids. The J segment lost 4 bases and the V segment lost 1 base, leaving 9 bases of the junction unmatched. From germline, CDR1 is MGHDK and CDR2 SYGVNS. CDR3 DNA sequence: TGTGCCAGCAGTGAATCGGGACAGGGGAAGTTTAGCACCGGGGAGCTGTTTTTT. As protein: CASSESGQGKFSTGELFF.

V gene TRBV6-5 combines with J gene TRBJ2-7; 9 nucleotides agree with TRBD2. Trimming took 6 bases from V and 3 from J; bases not matched to a gene: 3. Germline values: CDR1 MNHEY, CDR2 SVGAGI. The CDR3 loop spans 13 amino acids. The CDR3, as DNA: TGTGCCAGCAGATTAGCGGGGGACTACGAGCAGTACTTC. It encodes CASRLAGDYEQYF.

This clone was found many times. In DNA, the CDR3 is TGTGCCAGTAGTATTTCGTCAGGGTGGGGAGAGACCCAGTACTTC. This gives the protein CASSISSGWGETQYF. The chain links TRBV19 to TRBJ2-5, with a weak D call TRBD1 (5 bases). Germline V gives CDR1 LNHDA, CDR2 SQIVND (reference sequence). V shed 3 bases and J shed 4 bases, with 15 bases lying between them. CDR3 length: 15 amino acids.

The gene calls are TRBV18 and TRBJ1-4; D is undetermined. CDR1 KGHSH and CDR2 LQKENI come from the germline V gene. The CDR3 sequence is 14 residues long. Trimming shortened V by 0 bases and J by 8 bases, and 10 bases separated the two germline ends. CDR3 in DNA: TGTGCCAGCTCACCACCGGGCATTCGGGAAAAACTGTTTTTT. Amino acids: CASSPPGIREKLFF.

The rearrangement links TRBV2 to TRBJ2-3, with D maybe TRBD2 (5 bases). Per germline, CDR1 SNHLY and CDR2 FYNNEI. This CDR3 region has 12 residues. The ends were cut back, 2 bases at V and 15 bases at J, with 15 bases in the middle. CDR3 nucleotides: TGTGCCAGCAGTGAACCGGCGGGCCTGGGATATTTT. This translates into CASSEPAGLGYF.

The chain combines TRBV3-1 (or the pseudogene TRBV3-2) with TRBJ2-5, with D perhaps matching TRBD1 (5 bases). Trimming stripped 0 bases from V and 9 bases from J, with 8 bases between. The CDR3 is 12 amino acids. Germline V gives CDR1 LGHDT, CDR2 YNNKEL (reference sequence). The CDR3 region is CASSQDQGAQYF. CDR3 nucleotide sequence: TGTGCCAGCAGCCAAGACCAAGGGGCCCAGTACTTC.